This record covers a single T cell receptor (beta chain). The antigen remains undetermined. TCR beta libraries were built with iRepertoire HTBI primers and Arm-PCR of CDR3 regions. Under the authors' procedure: Analysis of the samples identified 50 to 65 TRBV and 14 TRBJ segments. MiXCR, applied by TCRdb to the multiplex PCR reads, yields one record per CDR3 protein. The V and J calls come from TCRdb's annotation, not from the publication. The top ten clones hold 20% to 25% of a sample with 350,000 to 500,000 distinct CDR3 sequences, about 15% of them seen once. Time point meaning: newly diagnosed GD, antithyroid drugs for less than 3 months. Making the TCR library involved RNA that had been extracted from PBMCs. The authors diagnosed Graves' disease using American Thyroid Association guidelines. Recruitment took place at an endocrinology department in Xi'an, China. Germline CDR1 reads SGHRS; CDR2 reads YFSETQ. J lost 4 bases, V lost 4 bases, and 7 bases had no gene match. CDR3 length: 15 amino acids.

This sample was included in a study of regulatory T cells in long-lasting Graves disease. General study findings and limits: Persistent Graves' patients showed reduced TCR diversity versus newly diagnosed patients.

This same sample was also taken into another study, of T cells in Graves' hyperthyroidism and ophthalmopathy.

This chain links TRBV5-1 with TRBJ1-4; TRBD1 aligns across 7 bases. The sequenced sample was peripheral blood mononuclear cells (PBMCs), obtained at new diagnosis, from a patient treated with antithyroid drugs. The sequence came from a woman younger than 30 with Graves disease. CDR3 nucleotide sequence: TGCGCCAGCAGCGCCCGACAGGGCGTTAATGAAAAACTGTTTTTT. It translates to CASSARQGVNEKLFF.